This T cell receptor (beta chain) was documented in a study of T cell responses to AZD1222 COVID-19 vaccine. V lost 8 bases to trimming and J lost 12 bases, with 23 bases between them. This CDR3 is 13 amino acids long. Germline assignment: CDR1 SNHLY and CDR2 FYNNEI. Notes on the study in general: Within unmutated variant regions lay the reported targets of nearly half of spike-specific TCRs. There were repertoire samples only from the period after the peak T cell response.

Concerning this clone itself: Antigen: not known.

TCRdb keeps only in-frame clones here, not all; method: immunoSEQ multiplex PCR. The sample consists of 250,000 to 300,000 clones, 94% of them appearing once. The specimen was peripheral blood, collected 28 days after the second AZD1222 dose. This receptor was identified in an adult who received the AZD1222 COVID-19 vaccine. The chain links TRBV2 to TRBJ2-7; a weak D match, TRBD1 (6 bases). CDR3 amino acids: CASQGPGPLWLYF. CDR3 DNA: TGTGCCAGCCAGGGGCCGGGGCCCCTCTGGCTGTACTTC. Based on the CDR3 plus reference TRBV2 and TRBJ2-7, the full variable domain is EPEVTQTPSHQVTQMGQEVILRCVPISNHLYFYWYRQILGQKVEFLVSFYNNEISEKSEIFDDQFSVERPDGSNFTLKIRSTKLEDSAMYFCASQGPGPLWLYFGPGTRLTVT.